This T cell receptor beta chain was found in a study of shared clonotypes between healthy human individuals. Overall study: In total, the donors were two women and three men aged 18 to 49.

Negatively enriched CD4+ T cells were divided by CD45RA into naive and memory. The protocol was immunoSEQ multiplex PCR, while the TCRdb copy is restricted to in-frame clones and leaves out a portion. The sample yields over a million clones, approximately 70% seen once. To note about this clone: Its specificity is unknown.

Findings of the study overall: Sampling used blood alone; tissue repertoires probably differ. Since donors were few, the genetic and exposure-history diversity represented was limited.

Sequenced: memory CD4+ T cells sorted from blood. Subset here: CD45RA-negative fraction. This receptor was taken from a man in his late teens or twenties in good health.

The CDR3 DNA reads TGTGCCAGCAGCTTGGGGAGTGGCTGGACAGATACGCAGTATTTT. Its translation is CASSLGSGWTDTQYF. The chain couples TRBV5-6 to TRBJ2-3; D ambiguous. This CDR3 is 15 amino acids long. V was trimmed by 0 bases and J by 3 bases, leaving 11 bases between them. Germline CDR1 is SGHDT and CDR2 is YYEEEE.